A selection of T cell receptor beta chains follows, all from one sample in a study of shared clonotypes between healthy human individuals. This table comes from immunoSEQ multiplex PCR, and its TCRdb copy is limited to in-frame clones, with some not included. The sample records about 2.4 million clones, around nine tenths being singletons. Sequenced material: naive CD4+ T cells sorted from blood. All receptors derive from a man younger than 30 in good health. Each CDR3 is given with its conserved first and last residue. The D gene is left open where the match is weak. Some rows have no size entry. The others give once, few or many, or a class for an expanded clone.

V,D,size,J,length,CDR3,DNA
TRBV6-1,TRBD1,-,TRBJ2-5,15,CASSETNRGQETQYF,TGTGCCAGCAGTGAAACCAACAGGGGACAAGAGACCCAGTACTTC
TRBV2,TRBD2,-,TRBJ2-7,15,CASSRKRETAYEQYF,TGTGCCAGCAGTCGGAAGCGGGAGACAGCCTACGAGCAGTACTTC
TRBV7-2,-,-,TRBJ2-7,14,CASSPQTLATEQYF,TGTGCCAGCAGCCCCCAGACACTAGCTACCGAGCAGTACTTC
TRBV2,-,-,TRBJ2-7,11,CASRSQGHSDF,TGTGCCAGCAGATCCCAGGGGCATAGTGACTTC
TRBV6-1,-,-,TRBJ1-4,14,CASTQRLTNEKLFF,TGTGCCAGCACCCAGCGGTTAACTAATGAAAAACTGTTTTTT
TRBV18,-,-,TRBJ1-2,15,CASSPPVGTNYGYTF,TGTGCCAGCTCACCTCCGGTCGGGACTAACTATGGCTACACCTTC
TRBV19,TRBD1,-,TRBJ1-4,17,CASRDPGTGGVGEKLFF,TGTGCCAGCAGGGACCCCGGGACAGGGGGGGTAGGTGAAAAACTGTTTTTT
TRBV4-1,TRBD1,-,TRBJ2-1,15,CASSQGGQGYNEQFF,TGCGCCAGCAGCCAAGGAGGACAGGGATACAATGAGCAGTTCTTC
TRBV2,TRBD1,-,TRBJ2-7,14,CASRETGLNYEQYF,TGTGCCAGCAGGGAGACAGGGTTGAACTACGAGCAGTACTTC
TRBV7-2,-,-,TRBJ1-1,13,CASSFVGDTEAFF,TGTGCCAGCAGCTTTGTCGGAGACACTGAAGCTTTCTTT
TRBV7-9,-,-,TRBJ2-7,16,CASSSISGGPSYEQYF,TGTGCCAGCAGCTCGATAAGTGGGGGGCCCTCCTACGAGCAGTACTTC
TRBV5-1,TRBD1,-,TRBJ2-2,15,CASSRGGGWTGELFF,TGCGCCAGCAGCCGAGGGGGCGGGTGGACCGGGGAGCTGTTTTTT
TRBV2,TRBD2,-,TRBJ2-3,15,CASSEEAGRADTQYF,TGTGCCAGCAGTGAAGAAGCGGGAAGGGCAGATACGCAGTATTTT
TRBV5-1,-,-,TRBJ2-3,16,CASSLESGLSTDTQYF,TGCGCCAGCAGCTTGGAGTCCGGGCTGAGCACAGATACGCAGTATTTT
TRBV19,-,-,TRBJ1-2,13,CASSIRKGYGYTF,TGTGCCAGTAGTATAAGGAAGGGGTATGGCTACACCTTC
TRBV2,-,-,TRBJ2-7,14,CASSETWQDYEQYF,TGTGCCAGCAGTGAAACGTGGCAGGACTACGAGCAGTACTTC
TRBV9,TRBD2,-,TRBJ2-2,22,CASSPPGTSAFNPTPKGGELFF,TGTGCCAGCAGCCCCCCAGGGACTAGTGCTTTCAACCCCACACCAAAAGGCGGGGAGCTGTTTTTT
TRBV5-3,TRBD1,-,TRBJ2-2,15,CATTYRGLQTGELFF,TGTGCCACGACTTACAGGGGGCTGCAGACCGGGGAGCTGTTTTTT
TRBV30,-,-,TRBJ2-1,13,CAGWGLENNEQFF,TGTGCCGGCTGGGGCCTAGAGAACAATGAGCAGTTCTTC
TRBV10-3,TRBD1,-,TRBJ2-7,13,CAIAGQDSYEQYF,TGTGCCATCGCGGGACAGGACTCCTACGAGCAGTACTTC
TRBV4-3,TRBD1,-,TRBJ2-1,12,CARGPPPTKQFF,TGCGCAAGGGGGCCCCCCCCGACAAAGCAGTTCTTC
TRBV7-9,TRBD1,-,TRBJ2-7,15,CASSPLGQGSYEQYF,TGTGCCAGCAGCCCCCTAGGACAGGGGTCCTACGAGCAGTACTTC
TRBV7-9,TRBD1,-,TRBJ1-1,13,CASYFRDRREAFF,TGTGCCAGCTACTTCCGGGACAGAAGAGAAGCTTTCTTT
TRBV25-1,TRBD1,-,TRBJ1-2,14,CASSERQGARGYTF,TGTGCCAGCAGTGAGCGGCAGGGGGCGCGTGGCTACACCTTC
TRBV19,TRBD2,-,TRBJ2-6,19,CASSFGLAGVLPGANVLTF,TGTGCCAGTAGTTTTGGACTAGCGGGAGTACTTCCGGGGGCCAACGTCCTGACTTTC
TRBV28,-,-,TRBJ1-2,13,CASSTGPNYGYTF,TGTGCCAGCAGCACGGGACCGAACTATGGCTACACCTTC
TRBV19,TRBD1,-,TRBJ1-5,16,CASSITRGQGNQPQHF,TGTGCCAGTAGTATAACGAGGGGACAGGGGAATCAGCCCCAGCATTTT
TRBV14,TRBD1,-,TRBJ1-4,16,CASSQEVGTALEKLFF,TGTGCCAGCAGCCAAGAGGTCGGGACAGCTCTTGAAAAACTGTTTTTT
TRBV5-1,-,-,TRBJ2-5,16,CASSLAQGVEGETQYF,TGCGCCAGCAGCTTGGCCCAGGGGGTGGAGGGCGAGACCCAGTACTTC
TRBV5-1,-,once,TRBJ1-6,16,CASSLSGGNGNSPLHF,TGCGCCAGCAGCTTGAGCGGGGGTAACGGCAATTCACCCCTCCACTTT
TRBV9,-,-,TRBJ1-5,14,CARIATGSNQPQHF,TGTGCCAGAATCGCCACAGGGAGCAATCAGCCCCAGCATTTT
TRBV27,TRBD2,-,TRBJ2-2,17,CASTHLRASGFTGELFF,TGTGCCAGCACCCACCTTCGGGCTAGCGGGTTCACCGGGGAGCTGTTTTTT
TRBV30,-,few,TRBJ1-5,12,CAWARGNQPQHF,TGTGCCTGGGCCCGGGGGAATCAGCCCCAGCATTTT
TRBV2,-,-,TRBJ2-5,12,CASRRSQETQYF,TGTGCCAGTAGAAGATCCCAAGAGACCCAGTACTTC
TRBV13,-,-,TRBJ2-7,14,CASSLRNSQGEQYF,TGTGCCAGCAGCTTACGAAACTCACAAGGCGAGCAGTACTTC
TRBV5-1,TRBD1,-,TRBJ1-4,16,CASSLEGQATNEKLFF,TGCGCCAGCAGCTTGGAGGGACAGGCAACTAATGAAAAACTGTTTTTT
TRBV5-8,-,-,TRBJ1-1,15,CASSWRDTRNTEAFF,TGTGCCAGCAGCTGGCGGGACACCAGGAACACTGAAGCTTTCTTT
TRBV19,-,-,TRBJ2-7,14,CASLPGQRSYEQYF,TGTGCCAGCCTCCCGGGACAAAGATCCTACGAGCAGTACTTC
TRBV28,TRBD1,-,TRBJ1-4,17,CASSSIAGGPVWEKLFF,TGTGCCAGCAGTTCAATTGCAGGGGGCCCCGTTTGGGAAAAACTGTTTTTT
TRBV28,-,-,TRBJ2-1,14,CASSSGQNYNEQFF,TGTGCCAGCAGCTCGGGACAAAACTACAATGAGCAGTTCTTC
TRBV5-1,-,-,TRBJ2-3,16,CASSPRGGAGTDTQYF,TGCGCCAGCAGCCCTAGGGGGGGGGCAGGCACAGATACGCAGTATTTT
TRBV5-1,-,-,TRBJ2-1,15,CASSLADPRRNEQFF,TGCGCCAGCAGCTTGGCCGATCCCCGCCGGAATGAGCAGTTCTTC
TRBV30,-,-,TRBJ1-6,16,CAWTPGGSSYNSPLHF,TGTGCCTGGACCCCCGGGGGTAGCTCCTATAATTCACCCCTCCACTTT
TRBV30,TRBD1,-,TRBJ1-2,13,CAWSVQGNWGYTF,TGTGCCTGGAGTGTACAGGGGAACTGGGGCTACACCTTC
TRBV9,-,-,TRBJ1-4,16,CASSVKGVATNEKLFF,TGTGCCAGCAGCGTAAAGGGTGTTGCAACTAATGAAAAACTGTTTTTT
TRBV28,-,-,TRBJ1-5,15,CASSSNGGLGQPQHF,TGTGCCAGCAGTTCCAACGGGGGGTTAGGTCAGCCCCAGCATTTT
TRBV20-1,-,-,TRBJ1-3,11,CSAPTGNTIYF,TGCAGTGCGCCGACTGGAAACACCATATATTTT
TRBV5-1,TRBD2,-,TRBJ2-5,12,CASSWEGETQYF,TGCGCCAGCAGCTGGGAGGGGGAGACCCAGTACTTC
TRBV28,TRBD1,-,TRBJ2-5,14,CASSSTGAIETQYF,TGTGCCAGCAGTTCTACAGGGGCGATAGAGACCCAGTACTTC
TRBV5-1,TRBD1,-,TRBJ1-1,16,CASNVAPTGMNTEAFF,TGCGCCAGCAATGTCGCCCCGACAGGGATGAACACTGAAGCTTTCTTT
TRBV2,-,-,TRBJ2-5,13,CASRFRDQETQYF,TGTGCCAGCAGGTTCCGAGACCAAGAGACCCAGTACTTC
TRBV9,-,once,TRBJ1-6,14,CASSPGPDNSPLHF,TGTGCCAGCAGCCCCGGACCGGATAATTCACCCCTCCACTTT
TRBV6-5,-,-,TRBJ2-7,15,CASSYSNEVGGEQYF,TGTGCCAGCAGTTACTCGAATGAGGTTGGCGGCGAGCAGTACTTC
TRBV6-6,-,-,TRBJ1-5,14,CASSWTDSNQPQHF,TGTGCCAGCAGCTGGACCGATAGCAATCAGCCCCAGCATTTT
TRBV7-8,-,-,TRBJ1-5,16,CASTPWGSDSNQPQHF,TGTGCCAGCACCCCGTGGGGTTCCGATAGCAATCAGCCCCAGCATTTT
TRBV11-2,-,-,TRBJ1-4,16,CASSPPQGAVLTELFF,TGTGCCAGCAGCCCCCCGCAGGGCGCGGTACTCACGGAACTGTTTTTT
TRBV27,TRBD1,once,TRBJ1-1,14,CASSFVGQHTEAFF,TGTGCCAGCAGTTTCGTGGGACAGCACACTGAAGCTTTCTTT
TRBV7-2,TRBD2,-,TRBJ2-7,13,CASSQSGREEQYF,TGTGCCAGCAGCCAGAGCGGGCGGGAGGAGCAGTACTTC